This T cell receptor beta chain was captured by sequencing in a study of cytomegalovirus exposure and HLA in healthy donors. Study-level background: HLA-typed donors were the source of roughly 80 million unique TCRs held in an early data release. Overall study findings and caveats: Later on, a genetic analysis was performed. It linked a missense variant in DCLRE1C with V- and J-gene trimming of TCR beta. Some TCR beta chains (roughly 160 of them) were listed as cytomegalovirus-associated. Only CMV serostatus was available as immune exposure information.

Germline V gene data show CDR1 as LGHNA and CDR2 as YSLEER. V was cut by 3 bases and J by 0 bases, with 14 bases left in between. The CDR3 length is 17 residues. Points on this clone: Its target is not known.

The PCR was carried out with 60 Vbeta primers and 13 Jbeta primers. Profiling relied on immunoSEQ multiplex PCR, and the TCRdb table lists in-frame clones only, not all of them. The data contain about 160,000 clones, around 64% of them seen just once; the ten biggest clones take up 2.5% to 3%. The sequence came from a woman in her twenties or thirties in good health and CMV-seronegative. The V and J genes are TRBV4-3 and TRBJ2-2; weak D call: TRBD2 (6 bases). The sequenced sample consisted of PBMCs. In DNA form, the CDR3 reads TGCGCCAGCAGCCACCCCCGAGGGACTGCGAACACCGGGGAGCTGTTTTTT. It translates to CASSHPRGTANTGELFF.